This T cell receptor beta chain originates from a study of blood T cell repertoires in COVID-19. Across the whole study: Samples taken during acute and convalescent COVID-19 were collected in the United States, Italy and Spain. PBMCs, B-cell-depleted T cells, or T cells were the source of the cDNA or gDNA that made up the material.

This clone has more than one count but fewer than ten. As processed by the authors: Reference gene primer amplification in the assay estimated nucleated cell counts. Profiling relied on immunoSEQ multiplex PCR, and the TCRdb table lists in-frame clones only, not all of them. That table gives V, J and clone size, and the DNA gave D and trimming. The sample shows about 200,000 clones, approximately 80% of them seen only once. Germline V gives CDR1 SEHNR, CDR2 FQNEAQ (reference sequence). V lost 0 bases to trimming and J lost 4 bases; unmatched junction nucleotides: 5. The CDR3 is made up of 16 amino acids. Categorization into cohorts depended on clinical history that participants reported.

The TCR was taken from a woman between 35 and 50 years old with acute COVID-19. V gene TRBV7-9 combines with J gene TRBJ1-3; 8 bases are shared with TRBD1. The sequencing input was PBMCs or T cells enriched from blood (not recorded which). Here the CDR3 reads CASSLARTGSGNTIYF. In DNA form, the CDR3 reads TGTGCCAGCAGCTTAGCCAGGACAGGGTCCGGAAACACCATATATTTT.